Below are 20 T cell receptor beta chains sequenced from a single sample in a study of long-term antiretroviral therapy in people with HIV. The immunoSEQ assay was v3.0, run at survey level. Method: immunoSEQ multiplex PCR; TCRdb's copy keeps in-frame clones and lacks some. Here the sample spans tens of thousands of clones, about 88% being singletons. Sequences were derived from unsorted PBMCs, sampled roughly 2.8 years before starting antiretroviral therapy. These receptors all stem from a woman in her 30s with HIV.

The chain is built from TRBV12-5 and TRBJ2-3; D call uncertain. The CDR3 has 14 residues. Germline loops: CDR1 LGHNT, CDR2 FRNRAP. Trimming shortened V by 0 bases and J by 9 bases, and 13 bases separated the two germline ends. The CDR3 protein is CASGLVSVPSTQYF. CDR3 nucleotides: TGTGCTAGTGGTTTGGTATCGGTCCCCTCGACGCAGTATTTT.

The rearrangement joins TRBV7-3 to TRBJ2-3; D may be TRBD1 or TRBD2 (5 bases each). CDR3 length: 14 amino acids. V lost 4 bases, J lost 6 bases, and 14 bases lay in between. Germline V gene lookup returns CDR1 SGHTA and CDR2 FQGTGA. The CDR3 bases are TGTGCCAGCAGCTACACAGCCGGGGCTGATACGCAGTATTTT. Translated, it gives CASSYTAGADTQYF.

There are a few counts of this clone. This chain links TRBV20-1 with TRBJ1-2, with D tentatively TRBD1 (6 bases). The length of the CDR3 is 11 residues. Germline V lookup: CDR1 DFQATT, CDR2 SNEGSKA (reference sequence). With 1 base removed from V and 8 bases from J, the gap between germline ends came to 8 bases. CDR3 region: CSARAGAGYTF. The CDR3 bases are TGCAGTGCTAGAGCAGGGGCCGGCTACACCTTC.

The rearrangement links TRBV11-1 to TRBJ2-6, with 8 positions matching TRBD1. This CDR3 contains 17 residues. Germline V gene sequence: CDR1 SGHAT, CDR2 FQDESV (reference sequence). Trimming took 5 bases from V and 0 from J; bases not matched to a gene: 6. CDR3 in amino acids: CASSPLTGGSGANVLTF. The CDR3, as DNA: TGTGCCAGCAGCCCTCTAACAGGGGGCTCTGGGGCCAACGTCCTGACTTTC.

The chain is built from TRBV4-1 and TRBJ2-5; no clear D. Germline V gene lookup returns CDR1 MGHRA and CDR2 YSYEKL. Trimming removed 0 bases at V and 5 bases at J, with 10 bases between. CDR3 length equals 14 residues. This chain's CDR3 is CASSQDLFWETQYF. The CDR3 coding sequence is TGCGCCAGCAGCCAAGATCTGTTTTGGGAGACCCAGTACTTC.

The chain combines TRBV18 with TRBJ2-5; unclear D gene. V lost 3 bases and J 5 bases, leaving 10 bases between the germline ends. The germline gives CDR1 KGHSH, CDR2 LQKENI. The CDR3 is 13 amino acids. The DNA of the CDR3 is TGTGCCAGCTCACCCTACCACGGGGAGACCCAGTACTTC. Amino acids: CASSPYHGETQYF.

The chain carries TRBV5-1 and TRBJ1-3, with a weak D call TRBD1 (5 bases). The CDR3 runs 14 residues. Trimming removed 4 bases from V and 3 bases from J, with 11 bases in between. Germline CDR1 reads SGHRS; CDR2 reads YFSETQ. CDR3: CASSIGQIGNTIYF. CDR3 DNA: TGCGCCAGCAGCATTGGACAAATTGGAAACACCATATATTTT.

The chain employs TRBV19 and TRBJ1-2; the D is unclear. This CDR3 region has 11 residues. Per germline, CDR1 LNHDA and CDR2 SQIVND (reference sequence). Between the trimmed V and J ends, which lost 3 bases and 8 bases, there was a span of 7 bases. The CDR3 DNA follows: TGTGCCAGTAGTATTCCCGCGGGCTACACCTTC. Protein product: CASSIPAGYTF.

V and J are TRBV5-1 and TRBJ2-2; D unresolved. Trimming left V 2 bases short and J 0 bases short, with 8 bases between. The CDR3 extends over 15 amino acids. Germline loops: CDR1 SGHRS, CDR2 YFSETQ. The CDR3 coding sequence is TGCGCCAGCAGCTTAGAGATAACGAACACCGGGGAGCTGTTTTTT. Translated, it gives CASSLEITNTGELFF.

V usage is TRBV25-1 and J usage is TRBJ2-5; TRBD2 is a possible D gene (6 bases). Germline CDR1 is MGHDK and CDR2 is SYGVNS. V was cut by 0 bases and J by 5 bases, with 10 bases left in between. This CDR3 comprises 14 residues. The CDR3 loop is CASSEYSGRETQYF. CDR3 nucleotide sequence: TGTGCCAGCAGTGAATATTCAGGGAGGGAGACCCAGTACTTC.

The gene calls are TRBV19 and TRBJ1-1; D gene uncertain. The ends were cut back, 0 bases at V and 1 base at J, with 3 bases in the middle. The CDR3 consists of 13 residues. Germline-derived CDR1 and CDR2 are LNHDA and SQIVND (reference sequence). CDR3 loop: CASSIDPNTEAFF. In nucleotides, the CDR3 is TGTGCCAGTAGTATAGACCCGAACACTGAAGCTTTCTTT.

Points on this clone: At one boundary the junction diverges from the germline segment, which might be a read error. The V gene is TRBV11-2, the J gene TRBJ2-2; D remains unclear. The CDR3 spans 15 residues. Germline V gene sequence: CDR1 SGHAT, CDR2 FQNNGV. CDR3 DNA: TGTGCCAGCAGCTTAGCGATGAAAAACACCCGGGAGCTGTTTTTT. This codes for CASSLAMKNTRELFF.

The gene calls are TRBV5-5 and TRBJ1-3, with 7 bases lining up with TRBD1. CDR3 length: 15 residues. CDR1 is SGHKS, CDR2 YYEKEE, per germline (reference sequence). The V gene end was trimmed by 0 bases and the J gene end by 2 bases; junction bases not matched to a gene: 2. CDR3 protein: CASSLETGTGNTIYF. The CDR3 region has the DNA TGTGCCAGCAGCTTGGAGACAGGGACTGGAAACACCATATATTTT.

This clone was detected only a few times. The genes are TRBV2 and TRBJ2-7; unclear D gene. Per the germline V gene, CDR1 is SNHLY and CDR2 is FYNNEI. The CDR3 runs 15 residues. V was cut by 6 bases and J by 3 bases, with 18 bases left in between. CDR3 coding DNA: TGTGCCAGCAGATTACAGAGCTCCCCCTTCTACGAGCAGTACGTC. This encodes CASRLQSSPFYEQYV.

The rearrangement joins TRBV29-1 to TRBJ2-2; D is unclear. The CDR3 is 13 residues long. Deletions cut 3 bases from V and 1 base from J, with 6 bases between. Germline V lookup: CDR1 SQVTM, CDR2 ANQGSEA. The CDR3 bases are TGCAGCGTTGATTGGCAGAACACCGGGGAGCTGTTTTTT. Translation: CSVDWQNTGELFF.

This chain connects TRBV7-2 to TRBJ1-1; the D is unclear. Between the trimmed V and J ends, which lost 3 bases and 2 bases, there was a span of 7 bases. This CDR3 is built from 13 residues. Germline V gene lookup returns CDR1 SGHTA and CDR2 FQGNSA. The CDR3 is CASSLGRNTEAFF. CDR3 nucleotides: TGTGCCAGCAGCTTGGGCCGTAACACTGAAGCTTTCTTT.

The chain has TRBV6-5 and TRBJ2-2, with D possibly being TRBD2 (6 bases). The germline CDR1 and CDR2 sequences are MNHEY and SVGAGI. V was pared by 5 bases and J by 6 bases, with 10 bases between. The CDR3 consists of 13 residues. This CDR3 is CASSAGSPGELFF. The CDR3 region has the DNA TGTGCCAGCAGTGCGGGGTCTCCCGGGGAGCTGTTTTTT.

The genes are TRBV30 and TRBJ1-4, with 7 bases aligning to TRBD1. The CDR3 sequence is 15 residues long. Trimming at V came to 3 bases and at J to 5 bases, leaving 9 bases not matched to a gene. CDR1 is GTSNPN, CDR2 SVGIG, per germline (reference sequence). CDR3 in amino acids: CAWRPTGQLNEKLFF. The CDR3 DNA is TGTGCCTGGAGACCCACGGGACAGCTGAATGAAAAACTGTTTTTT. Supplemented by reference TRBV30 and TRBJ1-4, the full variable domain reads SQTIHQWPATLVQPVGSPLSLECTVEGTSNPNLYWYRQAAGRGLQLLFYSVGIGQISSEVPQNLSASRPQDRQFILSSKKLLLSDSGFYLCAWRPTGQLNEKLFFGSGTQLSVL.

V gene TRBV30 combines with J gene TRBJ2-2; D uncertain. The V end was cut by 4 bases, the J end by 1 base, with 10 bases between. This CDR3 contains 14 residues. The germline V gene encodes CDR1 GTSNPN and CDR2 SVGIG (reference sequence). The CDR3 DNA is TGTGCCTGGATTAGGCAGGTGAACACCGGGGAGCTGTTTTTT. It codes for CAWIRQVNTGELFF.

The rearrangement links TRBV7-8 to TRBJ2-7; 7 bases are a match to TRBD1. The CDR3 runs 15 residues. Trimming took 1 base from V and 3 from J; bases not matched to a gene: 6. The germline CDR1 and CDR2 sequences are SGHVS and FQNEAQ. CDR3 sequence reads: CASSLETGENYEQYV. In DNA form, the CDR3 reads TGTGCCAGCAGCTTAGAAACAGGGGAAAACTACGAGCAGTACGTC.